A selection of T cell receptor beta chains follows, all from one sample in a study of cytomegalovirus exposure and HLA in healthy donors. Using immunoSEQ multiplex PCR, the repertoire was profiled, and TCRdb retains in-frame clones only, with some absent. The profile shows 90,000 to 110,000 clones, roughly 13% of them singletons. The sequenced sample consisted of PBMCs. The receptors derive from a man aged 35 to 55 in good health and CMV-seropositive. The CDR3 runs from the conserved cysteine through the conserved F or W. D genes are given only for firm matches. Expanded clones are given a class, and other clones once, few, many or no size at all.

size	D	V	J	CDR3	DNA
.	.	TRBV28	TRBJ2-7	CASCQESYEQYF	TGTGCCAGCTGCCAGGAATCCTACGAGCAGTACTTC
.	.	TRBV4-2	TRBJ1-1	CASSQVGLHPTEAFF	TGTGCCAGCAGCCAAGTCGGACTGCATCCAACCGAAGCTTTCTTT
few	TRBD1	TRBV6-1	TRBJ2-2	CASSWTGANTGELFF	TGTGCCAGCAGCTGGACAGGGGCGAACACCGGGGAGCTGTTTTTT
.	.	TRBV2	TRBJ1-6	CASSAGGNNSPLHF	TGTGCCAGCAGTGCTGGGGGCAATAATTCACCCCTCCACTTT
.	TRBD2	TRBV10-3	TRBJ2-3	CAIRPGLAGGGESTDTQYF	TGTGCCATCAGGCCGGGACTAGCGGGAGGTGGAGAGAGCACAGATACGCAGTATTTT
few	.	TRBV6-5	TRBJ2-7	CASSQSVGRRIEQYF	TGTGCCAGCAGCCAGTCGGTGGGGAGGCGAATCGAGCAGTACTTC
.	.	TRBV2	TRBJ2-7	CASSGMTYEQYF	TGTGCCAGCAGCGGGATGACCTACGAGCAGTACTTC
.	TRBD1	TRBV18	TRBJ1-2	CASSQGQGAEGYTF	TGTGCCAGCTCACAAGGACAGGGGGCGGAGGGCTACACCTTC
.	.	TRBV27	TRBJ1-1	CASSLGAMNTEAFF	TGTGCCAGCAGTTTGGGGGCAATGAACACTGAAGCTTTCTTT
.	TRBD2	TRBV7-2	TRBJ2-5	CASSLEGGRAWAQYF	TGTGCCAGCAGCTTAGAGGGCGGGAGGGCCTGGGCCCAGTACTTC
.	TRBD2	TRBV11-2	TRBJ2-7	CASEGLAGGVLYEQYF	TGTGCCAGCGAGGGACTAGCGGGAGGAGTGCTCTACGAGCAGTACTTC
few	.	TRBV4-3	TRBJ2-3	CASSQRDTQYF	TGCGCCAGCAGCCAGAGAGATACGCAGTATTTT
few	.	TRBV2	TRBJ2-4	CASSEAGGWTKNIQYF	TGTGCCAGCAGTGAGGCGGGTGGTTGGACCAAAAACATTCAGTACTTC
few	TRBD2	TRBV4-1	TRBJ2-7	CASSQPGLAGGGYEQYF	TGCGCCAGCAGCCAACCGGGACTAGCGGGAGGGGGGTACGAGCAGTACTTC
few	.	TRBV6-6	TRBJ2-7	CASSGGLLYEQYF	TGTGCCAGCAGTGGGGGACTCCTATACGAGCAGTACTTC
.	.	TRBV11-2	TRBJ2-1	CASSRGGDYNEQFF	TGTGCCAGCAGCCGTGGCGGGGATTACAATGAGCAGTTCTTC
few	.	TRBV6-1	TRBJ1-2	CASSPEGVYGYTF	TGTGCCAGCAGCCCGGAAGGAGTTTATGGCTACACCTTC
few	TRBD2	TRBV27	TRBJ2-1	CASSPGLAGGMQFF	TGTGCCAGCAGCCCGGGACTAGCGGGAGGGATGCAGTTCTTC
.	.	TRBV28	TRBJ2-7	CASSLWQINSYEQYF	TGTGCCAGCAGTTTGTGGCAGATAAACTCCTACGAGCAGTACTTC
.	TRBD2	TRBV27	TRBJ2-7	CASSLWASGAYEQYF	TGTGCCAGCAGTTTATGGGCTAGCGGGGCCTACGAGCAGTACTTC
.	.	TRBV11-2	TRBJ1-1	CASSPNMQALNTEAFF	TGTGCCAGCAGCCCGAATATGCAGGCCCTGAACACTGAAGCTTTCTTT
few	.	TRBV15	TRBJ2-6	CATTRVPSGANVLTF	TGTGCCACCACCCGAGTCCCCTCTGGGGCCAACGTCCTGACTTTC
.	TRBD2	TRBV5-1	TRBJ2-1	CASSVLSGTSSNEQFF	TGCGCCAGCAGCGTCCTCTCCGGGACTAGCAGCAATGAGCAGTTCTTC
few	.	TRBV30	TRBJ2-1	CAWGNLLGSYNEQFF	TGTGCCTGGGGAAACTTACTAGGTTCCTACAATGAGCAGTTCTTC
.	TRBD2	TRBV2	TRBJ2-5	CASGAGVGKTQYF	TGTGCCAGCGGGGCGGGGGTCGGTAAGACCCAGTACTTC
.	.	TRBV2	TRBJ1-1	CASSQQVNTEAFF	TGTGCCAGCAGCCAGCAGGTGAACACTGAAGCTTTCTTT
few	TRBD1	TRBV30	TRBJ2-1	CAWRTGTGGYNEQFF	TGTGCCTGGAGGACCGGGACAGGGGGATACAATGAGCAGTTCTTC